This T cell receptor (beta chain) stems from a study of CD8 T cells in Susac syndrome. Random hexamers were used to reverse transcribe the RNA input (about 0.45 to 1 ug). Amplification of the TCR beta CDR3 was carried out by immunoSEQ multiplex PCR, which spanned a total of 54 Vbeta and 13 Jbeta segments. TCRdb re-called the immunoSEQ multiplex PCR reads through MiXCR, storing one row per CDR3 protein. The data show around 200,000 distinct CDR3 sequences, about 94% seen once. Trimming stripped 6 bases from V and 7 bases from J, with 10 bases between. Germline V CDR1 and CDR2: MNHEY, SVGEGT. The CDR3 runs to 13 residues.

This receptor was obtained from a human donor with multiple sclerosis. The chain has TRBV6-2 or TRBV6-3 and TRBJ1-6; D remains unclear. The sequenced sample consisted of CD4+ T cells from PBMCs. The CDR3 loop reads CASRTNQNSPLHF. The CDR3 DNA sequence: TGTGCCAGCAGAACAAACCAGAATTCACCCCTCCACTTT.